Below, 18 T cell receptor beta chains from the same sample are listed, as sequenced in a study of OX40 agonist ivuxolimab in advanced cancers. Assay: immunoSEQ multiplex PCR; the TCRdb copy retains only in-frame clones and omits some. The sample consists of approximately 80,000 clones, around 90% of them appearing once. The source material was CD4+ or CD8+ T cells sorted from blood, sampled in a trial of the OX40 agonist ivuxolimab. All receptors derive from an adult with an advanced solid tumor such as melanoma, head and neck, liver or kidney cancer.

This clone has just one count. The CDR3 region has the DNA TGTGCCAGTAGTTTGGAGGGCCGAGATACGCAGTATTTT. This sequence encodes CASSLEGRDTQYF. The chain uses TRBV19 and TRBJ2-3, with D tentatively TRBD2 (6 bases). This CDR3 comprises 13 residues. V was clipped by 5 bases and J by 5 bases, with 11 bases between them. Germline V lookup: CDR1 LNHDA, CDR2 SQIVND (reference sequence).

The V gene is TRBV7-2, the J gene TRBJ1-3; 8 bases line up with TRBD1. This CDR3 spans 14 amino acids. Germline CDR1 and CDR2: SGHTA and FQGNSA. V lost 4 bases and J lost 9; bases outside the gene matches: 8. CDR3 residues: CASSSRQGLGTIYF. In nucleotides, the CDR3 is TGTGCCAGCAGCTCCCGACAGGGGCTAGGCACCATATATTTT. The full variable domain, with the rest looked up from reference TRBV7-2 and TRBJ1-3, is GAGVSQSPSNKVTEKGKDVELRCDPISGHTALYWYRQSLGQGLEFLIYFQGNSAPDKSGLPSDRFSAERTGGSVSTLTIQRTQQEDSAVYLCASSSRQGLGTIYFGEGSWLTVV.

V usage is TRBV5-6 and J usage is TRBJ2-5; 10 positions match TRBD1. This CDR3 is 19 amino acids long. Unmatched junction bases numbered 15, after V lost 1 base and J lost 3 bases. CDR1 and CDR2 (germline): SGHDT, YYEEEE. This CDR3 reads CASSLRTLGPGQGKETQYF. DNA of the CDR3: TGTGCCAGCAGCTTGCGTACGTTAGGGCCGGGACAGGGGAAAGAGACCCAGTACTTC.

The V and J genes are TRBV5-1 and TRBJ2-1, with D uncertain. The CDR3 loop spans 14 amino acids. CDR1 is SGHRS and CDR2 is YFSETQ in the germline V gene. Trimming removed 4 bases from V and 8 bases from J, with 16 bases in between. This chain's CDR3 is CASSTRSSHDEQFF. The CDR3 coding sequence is TGCGCCAGCAGCACCCGCTCAAGTCACGATGAGCAGTTCTTC.

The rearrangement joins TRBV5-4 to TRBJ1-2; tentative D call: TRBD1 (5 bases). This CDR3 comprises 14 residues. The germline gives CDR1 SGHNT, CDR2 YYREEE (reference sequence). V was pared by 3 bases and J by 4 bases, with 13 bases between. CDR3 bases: TGTGCCAGCAGCTCCGGGGGGAAGGGCTATGGCTACACCTTC. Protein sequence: CASSSGGKGYGYTF.

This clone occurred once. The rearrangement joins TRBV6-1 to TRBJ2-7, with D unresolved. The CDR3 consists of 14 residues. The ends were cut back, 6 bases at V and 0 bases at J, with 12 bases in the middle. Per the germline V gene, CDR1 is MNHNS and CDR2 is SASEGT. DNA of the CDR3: TGTGCCAGCAGGTCTGGGCTAACCTCCTACGAGCAGTACTTC. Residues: CASRSGLTSYEQYF.

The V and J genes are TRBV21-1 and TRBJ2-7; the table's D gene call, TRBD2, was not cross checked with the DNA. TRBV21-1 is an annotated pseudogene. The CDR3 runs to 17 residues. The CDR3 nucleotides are TGTGCCAGCAGCCCCTTGTTCTGCAGGACTAGCCCCTACGAGCAGTACTTC. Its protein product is CASSPLFCRTSPYEQYF.

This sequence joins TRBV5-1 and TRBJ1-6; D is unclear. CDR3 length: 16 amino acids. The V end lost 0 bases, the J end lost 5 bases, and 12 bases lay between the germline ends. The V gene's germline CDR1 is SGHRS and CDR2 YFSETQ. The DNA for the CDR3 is TGCGCCAGCAGCTTGGAGGCAGTAAAGAATAATTCACCCCTCCACTTT. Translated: CASSLEAVKNNSPLHF.

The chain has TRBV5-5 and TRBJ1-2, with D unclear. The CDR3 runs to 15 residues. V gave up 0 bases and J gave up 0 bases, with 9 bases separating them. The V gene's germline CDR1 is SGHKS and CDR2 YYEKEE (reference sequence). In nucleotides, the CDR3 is TGTGCCAGCAGCTTGGAGCGACACGCTAACTATGGCTACACCTTC. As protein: CASSLERHANYGYTF.

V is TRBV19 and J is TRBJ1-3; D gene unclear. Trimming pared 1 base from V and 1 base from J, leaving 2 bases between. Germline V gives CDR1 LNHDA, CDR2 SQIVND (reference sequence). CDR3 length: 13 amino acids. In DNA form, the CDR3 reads TGTGCCAGTAGTATAGGATCTGGAAACACCATATATTTT. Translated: CASSIGSGNTIYF.

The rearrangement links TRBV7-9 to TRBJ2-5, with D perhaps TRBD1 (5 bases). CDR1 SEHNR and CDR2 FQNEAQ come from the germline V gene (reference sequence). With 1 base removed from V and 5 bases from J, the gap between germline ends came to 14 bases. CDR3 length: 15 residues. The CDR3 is CASSLGPRVRETQYF. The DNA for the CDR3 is TGTGCCAGCAGCTTAGGGCCCAGGGTCCGCGAGACCCAGTACTTC.

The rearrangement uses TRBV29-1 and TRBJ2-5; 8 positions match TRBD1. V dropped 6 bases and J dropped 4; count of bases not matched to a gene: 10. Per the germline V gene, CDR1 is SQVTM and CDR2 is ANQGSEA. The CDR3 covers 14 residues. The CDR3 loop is CSVELGQGGETQYF. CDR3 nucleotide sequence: TGCAGCGTGGAGCTTGGACAGGGTGGAGAGACCCAGTACTTC.

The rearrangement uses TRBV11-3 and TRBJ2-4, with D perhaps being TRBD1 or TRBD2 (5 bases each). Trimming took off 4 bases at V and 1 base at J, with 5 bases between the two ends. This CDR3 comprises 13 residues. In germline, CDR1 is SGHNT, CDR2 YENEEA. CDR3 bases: TGTGCCAGCAGCTGGGACGCCAAAAACATTCAGTACTTC. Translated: CASSWDAKNIQYF.

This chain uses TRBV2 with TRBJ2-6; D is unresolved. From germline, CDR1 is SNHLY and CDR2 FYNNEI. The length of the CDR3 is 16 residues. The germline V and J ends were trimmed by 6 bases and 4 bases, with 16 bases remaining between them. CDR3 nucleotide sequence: TGTGCCAGCAGGCCCCGGCCCCGAGTAGGGGCCAACGTCCTGACTTTC. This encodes CASRPRPRVGANVLTF.

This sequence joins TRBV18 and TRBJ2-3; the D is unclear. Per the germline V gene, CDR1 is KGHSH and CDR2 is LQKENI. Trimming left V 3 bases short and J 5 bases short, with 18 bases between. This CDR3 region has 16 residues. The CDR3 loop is CASSPSVGRAVDTQYF. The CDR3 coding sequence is TGTGCCAGCTCACCCTCCGTGGGAAGGGCCGTAGATACGCAGTATTTT.

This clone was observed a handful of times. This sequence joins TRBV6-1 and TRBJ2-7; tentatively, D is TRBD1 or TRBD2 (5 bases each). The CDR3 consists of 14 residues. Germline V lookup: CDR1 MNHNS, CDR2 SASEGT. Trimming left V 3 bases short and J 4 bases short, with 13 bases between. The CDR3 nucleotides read TGTGCCAGCAGTGAGGGGGTGGGGGTATACGAGCAGTACTTC. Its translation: CASSEGVGVYEQYF.

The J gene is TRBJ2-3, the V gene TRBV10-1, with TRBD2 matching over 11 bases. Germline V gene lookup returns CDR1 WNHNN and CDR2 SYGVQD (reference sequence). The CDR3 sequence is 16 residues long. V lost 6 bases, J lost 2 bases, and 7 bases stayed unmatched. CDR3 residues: CASSSGTSGFTDTQYF. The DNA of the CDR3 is TGCGCCAGCAGCTCCGGGACTAGCGGTTTCACAGATACGCAGTATTTT.

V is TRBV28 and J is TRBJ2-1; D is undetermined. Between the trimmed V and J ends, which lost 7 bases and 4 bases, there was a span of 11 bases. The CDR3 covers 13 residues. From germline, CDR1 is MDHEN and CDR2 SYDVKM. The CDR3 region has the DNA TGTGCCAGCACCCCGGACGCGTACAATGAGCAGTTCTTC. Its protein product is CASTPDAYNEQFF.